This T cell receptor beta chain was sequenced in a study of cytomegalovirus exposure and HLA in healthy donors (TCRdb year 2017). Background for the entire study: An earlier analysis of approximately 640 of the donors reported 250 to 350 Gb of sequence data and about 100 million unique TCR beta sequences from roughly 200 million T cells. An early release covering roughly 600 HLA-typed donors comprised roughly 300 gigabases of sequencing data and approximately 80 million unique TCR sequences. Among the roughly 400 genotyped donors, around 79% belonged to the genetic ancestry cluster associated with self-reported Caucasian donors. The study aimed to test whether signatures of past pathogen exposure could be identified by cataloging public T cell receptors. The T cell repertoires of 666 subjects were profiled by immunosequencing and related to cytomegalovirus serostatus. Besides the first cohort of 666 subjects, a separate validation cohort made up of about 120 different subjects was used. To predict cytomegalovirus infection status, the study brought together high-throughput TCR immunosequencing, statistical association of individual TCRs with disease status, and machine learning. A later analysis re-analyzed previously published TCR beta repertoires from 600 to 850 donors and added high-resolution HLA genotyping to study TCR occurrence patterns. The later analysis used no new phenotypic data to find candidate immune exposures, relying instead on TCR beta sequences and their occurrence across donors. To decide whether each TCR beta V gene segment behaved as functional or pseudogenic, an earlier analysis of some 570 of the donors relied on high-throughput TCR beta sequencing. Donor age, sex, ethnicity and CMV serostatus were compiled together with the repertoire data. A later genetic analysis used genome-wide SNP genotypes for about 65% of the 666 donors, treating that subset as a discovery cohort. Every discovery cohort repertoire had been produced on one sequencing platform. HLA typing covered class I and class II loci at four-digit resolution. Typing coverage differed by locus: A, B, C, DRB1 and DQB1 were typed in roughly 620-640 donors, DQA1 in 500 to 550, DPA1 in around 600, and DPB1 in just under 490. Roughly 5 DR-DQ haplotypes were handled as single units for association and clustering, since linkage in the cohort was strong. On average, around 230,000 unique TCR beta nucleotide sequences were sequenced per donor among 398 genotyped donors of the cohort, with around 19% of those sequences being non-productive.

Study-wide findings and limitations: A later genetic analysis reported fewer N-insertions in productive TCRs among donors in an Asian-associated ancestry cluster than the roughly 700-donor mean. A group of highly shared sequence variants was considered likely to be a technical artifact of the sequencing pipeline. The earlier analysis of some 540 of the donors excluded approximately 15 rarely observed V segments, including chromosome 9 orphons, because counts were too low. In a later genetic analysis, a missense DCLRE1C variant was associated with V-gene and J-gene trimming of TCR beta chains, and the association was replicated in an independent cohort. Cytomegalovirus status was reported to be diagnosed by the classifier with high specificity and sensitivity in both the original and validation cohorts. Linkage disequilibrium might explain the correlated functional status among segregating V segments, but an unknown experimental factor could not be excluded. In this cohort, only TCR beta chains were sequenced, and detectable features were limited by the absence of alpha or paired-chain data. In an earlier analysis of 587 of the donors, most TCR beta V segments appeared in productive rearrangements about 87% or about 30% of the time, broadly matching IMGT annotations. Most TCR sequences were observed very rarely across donors, whereas some public TCRs were present in many individuals. According to a later analysis, TCR association rates differed among HLA loci, with DRB1 alleles showing the most associated TCRs and HLA-C alleles showing the fewest. A later analysis reported that several top co-occurrence clusters appeared linked to parvovirus B19, influenza, CMV and Epstein-Barr virus. Sequencing depth was assumed to be roughly uniform across donors in the presence/absence analyses, though that assumption may not hold. A further reported finding was that TCR beta sequences accurately predicted the HLA-A and HLA-B alleles for most subjects in the first cohort. The authors suggested that the approach could potentially be extended to other disease states and immunological phenotypes. Because HLA typing was unavailable for some donors at each locus, only the typed subset was used in association tests. A later analysis associated some 17,000 TCR beta sequences with specific HLA alleles at a false discovery rate of 0.05. CMV serostatus was the only immune exposure information available for the cohort. Compared with equally common non-associated chains, HLA-associated TCR beta chains in a later analysis were more clonally expanded and had lower generation probabilities. In vitro tests confirmed that three of the cytomegalovirus-associated TCR beta chains recognize cytomegalovirus antigens. According to a later analysis, most CMV-associated TCR beta chains appeared to be HLA-restricted, and the HLA associations seemed to be driven largely by CMV exposure. The study gave a list of about 150 TCR beta chains associated with cytomegalovirus. Strong co-occurrence of HLA alleles, especially DR and DQ, made assigning TCR associations to individual alleles difficult. The 87-base-pair reads could not distinguish some IMGT-functional V segments, including TRBV6-2 and TRBV6-3, so those segments were excluded.

Per the germline V gene, MNHEY is the CDR1 and SVGAGI is the CDR2. V gives up 5 bases and J gives up 5 bases, and the segment between their germline ends measures 15 bases. Counted from cysteine to phenylalanine, this CDR3 has 14 amino acids. The read is trimmed to its CDR3 DNA, 42 bases read in frame from base 1. Comment on this clone: Its specific antigen is unknown. No quality values exist for individual bases; no much larger clone is one base distant.

Libraries came from the immunoSEQ multiplex PCR assay. For the multiplex PCR, a mixture combining 60 forward primers for TCR Vbeta segments and 13 reverse primers for TCR Jbeta segments was used. The CDR3 region of rearranged TCR beta genes was amplified from genomic DNA with a multiplex PCR assay. Amplified TCR beta libraries were sequenced as 87-base-pair reads on the Illumina HiSeq System. The original pipeline was this. Across the 600 to 700 repertoires, a later analysis counted tens of millions of unique TCR beta chains, some 11 million of which were shared by at least two donors. A nearest-neighbor algorithm error-corrected the raw reads and collapsed the reads into unique sequences, merging closely related sequences to remove PCR and sequencing errors. Alignment of CDR3 sequences to IMGT reference sequences was used to assign V, D and J gene segments. For a sequence to be retained, a match of at least six nucleotides was required to both a V gene segment and a J gene segment. Rearrangements were classified as productive when the CDR3 lacked stop codons and remained in frame with V and J, and all other rearrangements were classified as non-productive. CDR3 was defined by IMGT convention, running from the second conserved V-encoded cysteine to the conserved J-encoded phenylalanine. The earlier analysis of approximately 500 of the donors excluded sequences that lacked an unambiguous match to a single V gene segment. An earlier analysis of under 750 of the donors called V segments functional above 56.7% productive rearrangements and segregating when the between-donor standard deviation exceeded 5%. A statistical classification framework was built to diagnose cytomegalovirus status from the catalog of TCR beta chain sequences. A later analysis assigned V and J genes by comparing TCR nucleotide sequences with IMGT/GENE-DB human TR gene sequences. Using the TCRdist pipeline, a later analysis assigned CDR3 sequences along with most-parsimonious VDJ recombination scenarios. A later analysis defined each TCR beta chain by its CDR3 amino acid sequence plus V-gene family, and excluded reads lacking a unique V-gene family. A later analysis removed 592 highly shared, low-generation-probability nucleotide sequences to deal with suspected cross-contamination and a sequencing artifact. In a later analysis, a clonal expansion index for each public chain was calculated from normalized within-repertoire ranks of inferred template counts. In a later analysis, generation probabilities were computed with a VDJ recombination model fitted to out-of-frame rearrangements, and the resulting probabilities were checked against IGoR. A later analysis scored TCR-TCR, TCR-HLA and TCR-CMV co-occurrence with hypergeometric tests, applying a repertoire-size bias correction to TCR pairs. To estimate false discovery rates, a later analysis permuted the HLA or CMV assignments 20 times. In a later analysis, co-occurring TCRs were grouped using DBSCAN, with TCRdist sequence similarity added in when clustering inside HLA-allele-positive subsets. Repertoires with fewer than 30,000 or more than 120,000 public chains were left out of co-occurrence clustering, as were about 5 repertoires with anomalous nucleotide sharing. In its TCRdb copy, this immuneACCESS table keeps in-frame sequences only and misses some clones. Where compared with another copy, unresolved V genes explain less than half of these, and the others have no known cause. V, J and clone size derive from that table, while D and trimming were established from the DNA sequence. This sample has about 100,000 clones in its table, and approximately 77% of those were observed once. Together, the top ten hold around 14% of the sample.

The cohort consisted of 670 or so healthy bone marrow donors. At the time of sampling, all cohort members were nominally healthy, though unrecorded immune exposures were likely present. The donor tested CMV seropositive and was one of the 289 seropositive cohort members. Each donor provided a peripheral blood sample, and peripheral blood mononuclear cells were used for TCR beta sequencing. The Qiagen DNeasy Blood Extraction Kit was used to extract genomic DNA from the blood cell samples. The TCR sequence derives from a male donor in good health and CMV-seropositive. The sequencing sample was made of PBMCs. The sequence is built from TRBV6-5 and TRBJ1-1; matching of 5 bases hints at TRBD1 as the D gene. The CDR3 corresponds to CASSELGVGTEAFF. The bases are TGTGCCAGCAGTGAATTAGGGGTAGGAACTGAAGCTTTCTTT.